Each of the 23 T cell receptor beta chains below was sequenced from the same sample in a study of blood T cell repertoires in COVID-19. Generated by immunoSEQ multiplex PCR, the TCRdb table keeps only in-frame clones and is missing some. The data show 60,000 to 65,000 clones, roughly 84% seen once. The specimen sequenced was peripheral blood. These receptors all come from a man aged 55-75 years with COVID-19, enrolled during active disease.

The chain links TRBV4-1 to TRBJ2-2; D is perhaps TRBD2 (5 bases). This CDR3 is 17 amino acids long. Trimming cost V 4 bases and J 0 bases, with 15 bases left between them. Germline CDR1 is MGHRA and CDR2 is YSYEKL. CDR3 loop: CASSPPFFGANTGELFF. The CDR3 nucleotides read TGCGCCAGCAGCCCCCCATTTTTCGGGGCGAACACCGGGGAGCTGTTTTTT.

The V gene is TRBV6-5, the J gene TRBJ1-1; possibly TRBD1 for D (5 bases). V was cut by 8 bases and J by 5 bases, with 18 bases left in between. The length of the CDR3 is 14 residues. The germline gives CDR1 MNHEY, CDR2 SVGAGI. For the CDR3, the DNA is TGTGCCAGCGGAACTCGGGGGGGTACAACTGAAGCTTTCTTT. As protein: CASGTRGGTTEAFF.

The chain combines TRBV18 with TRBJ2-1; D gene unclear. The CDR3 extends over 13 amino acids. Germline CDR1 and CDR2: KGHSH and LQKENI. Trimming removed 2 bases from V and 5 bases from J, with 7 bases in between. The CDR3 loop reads CASSPGPDNEQFF. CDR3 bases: TGTGCCAGCTCACCAGGTCCAGACAATGAGCAGTTCTTC.

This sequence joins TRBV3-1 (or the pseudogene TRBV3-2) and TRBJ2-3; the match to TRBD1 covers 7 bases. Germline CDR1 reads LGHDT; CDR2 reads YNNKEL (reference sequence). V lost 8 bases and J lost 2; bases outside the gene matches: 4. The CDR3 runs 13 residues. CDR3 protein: CASEGTATDTQYF. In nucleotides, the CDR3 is TGTGCCAGCGAGGGGACAGCCACAGATACGCAGTATTTT.

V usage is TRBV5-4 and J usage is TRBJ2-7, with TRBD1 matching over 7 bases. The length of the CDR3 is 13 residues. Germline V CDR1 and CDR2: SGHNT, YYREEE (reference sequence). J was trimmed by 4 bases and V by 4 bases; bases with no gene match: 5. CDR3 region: CASSHDRAYEQYF. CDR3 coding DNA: TGTGCCAGCAGCCACGACAGGGCGTACGAGCAGTACTTC.

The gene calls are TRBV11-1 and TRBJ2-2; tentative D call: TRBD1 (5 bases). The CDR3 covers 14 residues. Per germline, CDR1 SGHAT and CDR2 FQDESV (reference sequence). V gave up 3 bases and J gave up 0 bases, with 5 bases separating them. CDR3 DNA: TGTGCCAGCAGCTTGACAGCGAACACCGGGGAGCTGTTTTTT. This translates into CASSLTANTGELFF.

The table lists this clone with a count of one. CDR3: CASIPEEKQGYGYTF. The CDR3 nucleotides are TGTGCCAGCATCCCGGAGGAGAAACAAGGCTATGGCTACACCTTC. The rearrangement joins TRBV7-9 to TRBJ1-2; D unresolved. Germline assignment: CDR1 SEHNR and CDR2 FQNEAQ (reference sequence). V was pared by 7 bases and J by 4 bases, with 19 bases between. The CDR3 is made up of 15 amino acids.

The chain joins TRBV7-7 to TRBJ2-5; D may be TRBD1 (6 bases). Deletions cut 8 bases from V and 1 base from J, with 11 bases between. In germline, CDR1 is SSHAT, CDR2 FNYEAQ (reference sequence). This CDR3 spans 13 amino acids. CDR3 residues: CASSLDSQETQYF. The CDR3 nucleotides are TGTGCCAGCTCCTTGGACAGCCAAGAGACCCAGTACTTC.

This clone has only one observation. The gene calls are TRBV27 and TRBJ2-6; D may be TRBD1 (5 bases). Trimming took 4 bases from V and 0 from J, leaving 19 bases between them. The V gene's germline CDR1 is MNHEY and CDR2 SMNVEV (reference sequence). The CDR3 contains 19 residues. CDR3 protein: CASSSQYTRTNSGANVLTF. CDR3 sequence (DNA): TGTGCCAGCAGTTCCCAATATACACGGACAAACTCTGGGGCCAACGTCCTGACTTTC. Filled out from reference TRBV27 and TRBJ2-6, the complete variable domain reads EAQVTQNPRYLITVTGKKLTVTCSQNMNHEYMSWYRQDPGLGLRQIYYSMNVEVTDKGDVPEGYKVSRKEKRNFPLILESPSPNQTSLYFCASSSQYTRTNSGANVLTFGAGSRLTVL.

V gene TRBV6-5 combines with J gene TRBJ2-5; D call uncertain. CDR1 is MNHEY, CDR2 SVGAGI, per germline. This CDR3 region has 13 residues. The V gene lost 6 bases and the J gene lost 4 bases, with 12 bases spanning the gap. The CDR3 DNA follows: TGTGCCAGCAGCCCCTCCACGGTAGAGACCCAGTACTTC. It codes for CASSPSTVETQYF.

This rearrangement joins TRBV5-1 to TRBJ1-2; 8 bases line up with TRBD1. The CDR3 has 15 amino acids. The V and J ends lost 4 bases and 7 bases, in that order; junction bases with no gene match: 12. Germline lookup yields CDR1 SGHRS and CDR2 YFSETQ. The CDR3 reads CASSAGQGSLSGYTF. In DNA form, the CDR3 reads TGCGCCAGCAGCGCTGGACAGGGCTCTTTAAGTGGCTACACCTTC. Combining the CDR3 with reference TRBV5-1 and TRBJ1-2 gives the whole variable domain KAGVTQTPRYLIKTRGQQVTLSCSPISGHRSVSWYQQTPGQGLQFLFEYFSETQRNKGNFPGRFSGRQFSNSRSEMNVSTLELGDSALYLCASSAGQGSLSGYTFGSGTRLTVV.

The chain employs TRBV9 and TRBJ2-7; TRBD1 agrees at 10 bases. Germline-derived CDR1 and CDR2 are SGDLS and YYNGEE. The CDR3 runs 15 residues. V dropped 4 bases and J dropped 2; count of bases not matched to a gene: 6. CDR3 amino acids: CASSSGTGEAYEQYF. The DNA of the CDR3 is TGTGCCAGCAGCTCCGGGACAGGGGAGGCCTACGAGCAGTACTTC. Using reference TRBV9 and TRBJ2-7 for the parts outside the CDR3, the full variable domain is DSGVTQTPKHLITATGQRVTLRCSPRSGDLSVYWYQQSLDQGLQFLIQYYNGEERAKGNILERFSAQQFPDLHSELNLSSLELGDSALYFCASSSGTGEAYEQYFGPGTRLTVT.

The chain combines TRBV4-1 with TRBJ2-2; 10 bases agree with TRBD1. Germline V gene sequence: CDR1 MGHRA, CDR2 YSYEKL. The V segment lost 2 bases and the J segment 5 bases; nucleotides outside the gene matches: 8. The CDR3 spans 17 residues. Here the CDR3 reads CASSQRGTGVGTGELFF. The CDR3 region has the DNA TGCGCCAGCAGCCAACGAGGGACAGGGGTTGGAACCGGGGAGCTGTTTTTT.

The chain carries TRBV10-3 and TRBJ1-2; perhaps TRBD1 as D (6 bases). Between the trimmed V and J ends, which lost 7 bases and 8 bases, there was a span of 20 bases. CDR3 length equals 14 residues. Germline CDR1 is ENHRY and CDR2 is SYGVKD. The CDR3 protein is CAIMSPTGGRGYTF. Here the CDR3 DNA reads TGTGCCATCATGTCCCCGACAGGTGGTAGAGGCTACACCTTC.

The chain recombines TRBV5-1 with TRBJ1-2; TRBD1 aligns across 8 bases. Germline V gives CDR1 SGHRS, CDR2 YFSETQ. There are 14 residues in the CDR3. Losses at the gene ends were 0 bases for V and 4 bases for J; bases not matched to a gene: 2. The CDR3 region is CASSLAGGGYGYTF. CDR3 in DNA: TGCGCCAGCAGCTTGGCAGGGGGCGGCTATGGCTACACCTTC.

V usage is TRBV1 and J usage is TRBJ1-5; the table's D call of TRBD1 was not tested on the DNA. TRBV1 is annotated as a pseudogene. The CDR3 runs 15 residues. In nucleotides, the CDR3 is TGCACCAGCAGCCAAGAAGAGGGGGGCAATCAGCCCCAGCATTTT. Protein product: CTSSQEEGGNQPQHF.

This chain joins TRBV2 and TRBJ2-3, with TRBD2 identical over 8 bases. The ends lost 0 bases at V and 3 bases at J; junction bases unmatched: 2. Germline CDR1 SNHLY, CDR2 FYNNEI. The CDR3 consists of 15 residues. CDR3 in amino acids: CASSEARGGTDTQYF. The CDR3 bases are TGTGCCAGCAGTGAAGCCCGCGGGGGGACAGATACGCAGTATTTT.

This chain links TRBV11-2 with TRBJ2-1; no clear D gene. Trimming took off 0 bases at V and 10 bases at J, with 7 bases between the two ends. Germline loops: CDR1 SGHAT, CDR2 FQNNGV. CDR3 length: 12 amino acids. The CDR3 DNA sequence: TGTGCCAGCAGCTTAGATAGGAGCGAGCAGTTCTTC. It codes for CASSLDRSEQFF.

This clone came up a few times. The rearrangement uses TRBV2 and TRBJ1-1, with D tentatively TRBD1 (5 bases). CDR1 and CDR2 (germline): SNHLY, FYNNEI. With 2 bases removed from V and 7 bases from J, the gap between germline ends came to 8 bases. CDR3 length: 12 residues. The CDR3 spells CASSEQGLEAFF. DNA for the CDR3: TGTGCCAGCAGTGAACAGGGCCTTGAAGCTTTCTTT.

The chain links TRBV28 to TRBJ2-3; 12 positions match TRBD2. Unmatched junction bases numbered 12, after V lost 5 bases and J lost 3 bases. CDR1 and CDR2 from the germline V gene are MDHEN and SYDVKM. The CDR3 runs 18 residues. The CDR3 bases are TGTGCCAGCAGTATCACCCTAGCGGGGGGGCCGGGGACAGATACGCAGTATTTT. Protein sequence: CASSITLAGGPGTDTQYF.

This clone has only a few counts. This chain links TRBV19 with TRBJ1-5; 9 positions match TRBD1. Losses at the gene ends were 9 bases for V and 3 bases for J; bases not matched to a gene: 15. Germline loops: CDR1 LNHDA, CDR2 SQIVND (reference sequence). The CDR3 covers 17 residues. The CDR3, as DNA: TGTGCCAGCCGAGGGGGACAGGGAACGGGTCCCAATCAGCCCCAGCATTTT. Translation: CASRGGQGTGPNQPQHF.

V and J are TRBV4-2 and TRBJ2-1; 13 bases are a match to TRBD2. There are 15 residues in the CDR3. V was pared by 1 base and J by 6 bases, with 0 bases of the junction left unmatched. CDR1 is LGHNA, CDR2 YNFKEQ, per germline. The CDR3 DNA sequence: TGTGCCAGCAGCCAAGGGACTAGCGGGAGCAATGAGCAGTTCTTC. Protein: CASSQGTSGSNEQFF.

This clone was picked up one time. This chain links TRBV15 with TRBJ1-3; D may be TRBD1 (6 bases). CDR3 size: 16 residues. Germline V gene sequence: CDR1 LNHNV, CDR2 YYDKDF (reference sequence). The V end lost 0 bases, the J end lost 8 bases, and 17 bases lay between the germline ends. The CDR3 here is CATSRDFTGQSDTIYF. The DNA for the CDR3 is TGTGCCACCAGCAGAGATTTTACAGGGCAGTCGGACACCATATATTTT.